This T cell receptor (beta chain) was identified in a study of CD8+ T cells in alopecia areata. Study results and limitations: Sharing of TCR sequences between patients (possibly for HLA-related reasons) was less clear than in mice. Lesional scalp exceeded normal scalp in clonality, especially in alopecia totalis/universalis.

RNA extraction was followed by reverse transcription into cDNA, which acted as the sequencing template. Data came from immunoSEQ multiplex PCR; TCRdb stores just in-frame clones and leaves some out. This sample has fewer than 200,000 clones; 50% to 75% occur once, and the top ten carry roughly 15%. As to this clone: What it binds is not known.

From germline, CDR1 is SNHLY and CDR2 FYNNEI. The length of the CDR3 is 15 residues. The trim removed 7 bases at V and 1 base at J, leaving 9 bases unmatched. J is TRBJ2-5 and V is TRBV2; 7 bases line up with TRBD1. The sample was CD4+ T cells sorted from blood, taken at week 0. The sequence derives from a human donor with alopecia areata. As DNA, the CDR3 is TGTGCCAGCAAGGGGGCTCCTGCTCGCCAAGAGACCCAGTACTTC. Its protein product is CASKGAPARQETQYF.